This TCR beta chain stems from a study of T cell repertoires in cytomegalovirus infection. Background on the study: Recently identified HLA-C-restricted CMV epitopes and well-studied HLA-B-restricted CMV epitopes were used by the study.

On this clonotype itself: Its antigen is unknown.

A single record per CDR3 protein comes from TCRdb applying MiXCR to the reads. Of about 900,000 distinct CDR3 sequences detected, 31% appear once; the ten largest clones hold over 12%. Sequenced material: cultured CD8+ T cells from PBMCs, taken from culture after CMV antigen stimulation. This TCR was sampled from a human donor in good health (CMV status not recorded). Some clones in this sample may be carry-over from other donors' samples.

CDR3 protein: CASGYGRPGTPSYEQYF. Here the CDR3 DNA reads TGTGCTAGTGGTTACGGCCGTCCCGGGACCCCCTCCTACGAGCAGTACTTC. The chain is built from TRBV12-5 and TRBJ2-7; the D call may be TRBD1 or TRBD2 (5 bases each). The CDR3 is made up of 17 amino acids. V was pared by 4 bases and J by 0 bases, with 19 bases between. CDR1 and CDR2 from the germline V gene are LGHNT and FRNRAP. Full variable domain (remainder filled in from reference TRBV12-5 and TRBJ2-7): DARVTQTPRHKVTEMGQEVTMRCQPILGHNTVFWYRQTMMQGLELLAYFRNRAPLDDSGMPKDRFSAEMPDATLATLKIQPSEPRDSAVYFCASGYGRPGTPSYEQYFGPGTRLTVT.